This T cell receptor beta chain was sequenced for a study of OX40 agonist ivuxolimab in advanced cancers. Whole-study context: Ivuxolimab, an antibody acting as an agonist of OX40 (CD134), was used to treat patients. Participants averaged approximately 60 years of age (range about 23 to 79) and were over 75% male. Study-wide results and limits: On average, CD8+ T cells showed a greater number of expanded clones than CD4+.

The CDR3 runs to 16 residues. Germline CDR1 reads MGHRA; CDR2 reads YSYEKL. V lost 4 bases and J lost 2, with 18 bases in between. A note on this clone: Its antigen remains unidentified.

Measured with immunoSEQ multiplex PCR; TCRdb has only the in-frame clones, and not every one. Among fewer than 70,000 clones listed, more than 85% were seen once. Anyone with autoimmune disease history or systemic immunosuppression was excluded. The input for sequencing was CD4+ or CD8+ T cells sorted from blood, taken in a trial of the OX40 agonist ivuxolimab. This clonotype originated in an adult with an advanced solid tumor such as melanoma, head and neck, liver or kidney cancer. The gene calls are TRBV4-1 and TRBJ2-7; D might be TRBD1 or TRBD2, each matching 5 bases. The CDR3 loop is CASSREHPGPTYEQYF. CDR3 in DNA: TGCGCCAGCAGCCGAGAACACCCGGGACCAACCTACGAGCAGTACTTC.